One sample yielded the 10 T cell receptor beta chains listed below, sequenced in a study of cytomegalovirus exposure and HLA in healthy donors. The repertoire was sequenced with immunoSEQ multiplex PCR; TCRdb's copy has only in-frame clones and lacks some. The data hold approximately 120,000 clones, with 88% observed a single time. Input material: PBMCs. The receptors originated from a woman aged 18-29 years in good health and CMV-seronegative.

The chain links TRBV7-2 to TRBJ1-2; 7 bases align to TRBD1. V gave up 2 bases and J gave up 2 bases; unmatched junction bases: 5. Germline CDR1 and CDR2: SGHTA and FQGNSA. CDR3 length: 15 residues. The CDR3 coding sequence is TGTGCCAGCAGCTTAAACCCGACAGGGAACTATGGCTACACCTTC. It specifies CASSLNPTGNYGYTF. Full variable domain (remainder filled in from reference TRBV7-2 and TRBJ1-2): GAGVSQSPSNKVTEKGKDVELRCDPISGHTALYWYRQSLGQGLEFLIYFQGNSAPDKSGLPSDRFSAERTGGSVSTLTIQRTQQEDSAVYLCASSLNPTGNYGYTFGSGTRLTVV.

This chain links TRBV5-1 with TRBJ1-1; D might be TRBD1 (5 bases). V shed 0 bases and J shed 6 bases, with 12 bases lying between them. CDR1 is SGHRS, CDR2 YFSETQ, per germline. The CDR3 spans 14 residues. The CDR3 nucleotides read TGCGCCAGCAGCTTGGATTCGGGGGGGGCTGAAGCTTTCTTT. Translated: CASSLDSGGAEAFF.

V usage is TRBV5-1 and J usage is TRBJ2-3, with TRBD2 identical over 7 bases. The CDR3 covers 16 residues. The germline CDR1 and CDR2 sequences are SGHRS and YFSETQ. The ends lost 0 bases at V and 6 bases at J; junction bases unmatched: 10. The CDR3 protein is CASSLESGGGHDTQYF. DNA for the CDR3: TGCGCCAGCAGCTTGGAATCGGGGGGAGGCCATGATACGCAGTATTTT.

The gene calls are TRBV13 and TRBJ2-3; the D gene is possibly TRBD2 (6 bases). The germline V and J ends were trimmed by 0 bases and 2 bases, with 9 bases remaining between them. Germline V gene sequence: CDR1 PRHDT, CDR2 FYEKMQ (reference sequence). The CDR3 contains 15 residues. The CDR3 coding sequence is TGTGCCAGCAGCTTAGGTGCGGGGAACACAGATACGCAGTATTTT. It yields the protein CASSLGAGNTDTQYF.

This sequence joins TRBV7-2 and TRBJ2-1, with D possibly being TRBD1 (5 bases). CDR3 size: 17 residues. Germline V CDR1 and CDR2: SGHTA, FQGNSA. The V gene lost 5 bases and the J gene lost 0 bases, with 17 bases spanning the gap. CDR3 loop: CASSQKGAVVSYNEQFF. CDR3 nucleotide sequence: TGTGCCAGCAGCCAAAAAGGGGCTGTAGTCTCCTACAATGAGCAGTTCTTC.

The chain links TRBV5-1 to TRBJ2-3, with 14 bases matching TRBD2. Losses at the gene ends were 8 bases for V and 1 base for J; bases not matched to a gene: 12. Germline CDR1 reads SGHRS; CDR2 reads YFSETQ. This CDR3 is 18 amino acids long. The CDR3: CASSPGLAGDWGTDTQYF. The CDR3 region has the DNA TGCGCCAGTAGTCCGGGACTAGCGGGAGATTGGGGCACAGATACGCAGTATTTT.

This clone was recorded a few times. This chain links TRBV30 with TRBJ2-5; TRBD2 matches 10 bases. Trimming took 3 bases from V and 6 from J; bases not matched to a gene: 4. The CDR3 length is 13 residues. CDR1 is GTSNPN and CDR2 is SVGIG in the germline V gene (reference sequence). The CDR3: CAWRLAGGQTQYF. DNA of the CDR3: TGTGCCTGGAGGTTAGCGGGAGGTCAGACCCAGTACTTC.

The chain recombines TRBV14 with TRBJ1-2; 11 bases agree with TRBD1. Germline CDR1 is SGHDN and CDR2 is FVKESK. There are 16 residues in the CDR3. Germline trimming cut 1 base from V and 4 bases from J; bases unmatched to any gene: 5. The CDR3 coding sequence is TGTGCCAGCAGCCAAGTCGGGACAGGGGGAAGCTATGGCTACACCTTC. It translates to CASSQVGTGGSYGYTF.

This chain links TRBV7-9 with TRBJ1-3; D ambiguous. The CDR3 is made up of 14 amino acids. Germline V gene data show CDR1 as SEHNR and CDR2 as FQNEAQ (reference sequence). V gave up 3 bases and J gave up 0 bases, with 6 bases separating them. The CDR3, as DNA: TGTGCCAGCAGCTTCAGTGTCTCTGGAAACACCATATATTTT. As protein: CASSFSVSGNTIYF.

The V and J genes are TRBV18 and TRBJ1-5; D unresolved. Germline-derived CDR1 and CDR2 are KGHSH and LQKENI. The CDR3 spans 12 residues. V lost 2 bases, J lost 5 bases, and 4 bases lay in between. CDR3 residues: CASSPSDQPQHF. CDR3 sequence (DNA): TGTGCCAGCTCACCATCCGATCAGCCCCAGCATTTT.